Below are 23 T cell receptor beta chains sequenced from a single sample in a study of OX40 agonist ivuxolimab in advanced cancers. The protocol was immunoSEQ multiplex PCR, while the TCRdb copy is restricted to in-frame clones and leaves out a portion. Found here are some 86,000 clones, about 90% of them singletons; the top ten hold under 0.35%. The sample consisted of CD4+ or CD8+ T cells sorted from blood, taken in a trial of the OX40 agonist ivuxolimab. Receptors originate from an adult with an advanced solid tumor such as melanoma, head and neck, liver or kidney cancer.

This sequence joins TRBV15 and TRBJ2-1; TRBD2 aligns across 9 bases. Germline lookup yields CDR1 LNHNV and CDR2 YYDKDF (reference sequence). The CDR3 totals 16 residues. The trim removed 0 bases at V and 4 bases at J, leaving 4 bases unmatched. The DNA of the CDR3 is TGTGCCACCAGCAGAGATCAGCTAGCGGGGTACAATGAGCAGTTCTTC. Its protein is CATSRDQLAGYNEQFF.

The V call is TRBV29-1, the J call TRBJ2-7; the D is unclear. CDR1 and CDR2 from the germline V gene are SQVTM and ANQGSEA. Trimming stripped 2 bases from V and 7 bases from J, with 12 bases between. The CDR3 loop spans 12 amino acids. CDR3 sequence reads: CSVENGRWEQYV. CDR3 DNA sequence: TGCAGCGTTGAAAACGGACGATGGGAGCAGTACGTC.

This clone was found a few times. This sample also contains other DNA sequences that code for the same CDR3. This rearrangement joins TRBV2 to TRBJ2-7; 10 bases map to TRBD1. Trimming at V came to 6 bases and at J to 3 bases, leaving 2 bases not matched to a gene. Germline CDR1 SNHLY, CDR2 FYNNEI. There are 13 residues in the CDR3. CDR3 sequence reads: CASSRDRGYEQYF. Here the CDR3 DNA reads TGTGCCAGCAGCAGGGACAGGGGCTACGAGCAGTACTTC. The full variable domain, its missing parts supplied by reference TRBV2 and TRBJ2-7, is EPEVTQTPSHQVTQMGQEVILRCVPISNHLYFYWYRQILGQKVEFLVSFYNNEISEKSEIFDDQFSVERPDGSNFTLKIRSTKLEDSAMYFCASSRDRGYEQYFGPGTRLTVT.

V usage is TRBV7-9 and J usage is TRBJ2-1; perhaps TRBD2 as D (7 bases). Trimming stripped 5 bases from V and 7 bases from J, with 21 bases between. Germline assignment: CDR1 SEHNR and CDR2 FQNEAQ (reference sequence). The CDR3 is 16 residues long. CDR3 nucleotide sequence: TGTGCCAGCAGCCCAAGAGGCGGGGGCCAGGGGAATGAGCAGTTCTTC. Translating gives CASSPRGGGQGNEQFF.

This clone was counted once. The chain recombines TRBV18 with TRBJ2-7; 7 bases match TRBD2. J was trimmed by 2 bases and V by 2 bases; bases with no gene match: 6. Germline V CDR1 and CDR2: KGHSH, LQKENI. This CDR3 contains 15 residues. For the CDR3, the DNA is TGTGCCAGCTCACCAAGCGGGGACGGAGCCTACGAGCAGTACTTC. It codes for CASSPSGDGAYEQYF.

The rearrangement uses TRBV5-6 and TRBJ1-6; perhaps TRBD1 as D (5 bases). Deletions cut 2 bases from V and 7 bases from J, with 13 bases between. The CDR3 contains 15 residues. Looked up from germline, CDR1 is SGHDT and CDR2 is YYEEEE. CDR3 bases: TGTGCCAGCAGCTTCGGACATCTGGAGAATTCACCCCTCCACTTT. Amino acids: CASSFGHLENSPLHF.

The chain carries TRBV5-8 and TRBJ1-2, with TRBD1 matching 7 bases. Trimming took 6 bases from V and 2 from J; bases not matched to a gene: 10. Germline CDR1 reads SGHTS; CDR2 reads YDEGEE. The CDR3 totals 15 residues. The CDR3 reads CASTNRLTGNYGYTF. CDR3 in DNA: TGTGCCAGCACCAACCGTTTGACAGGGAACTATGGCTACACCTTC.

The V call is TRBV30, the J call TRBJ1-2; TRBD1 agrees at 7 bases. The CDR3 loop spans 13 amino acids. With V trimmed by 6 bases and J by 4 bases, 8 bases remained unmatched. Per germline, CDR1 GTSNPN and CDR2 SVGIG (reference sequence). CDR3 nucleotide sequence: TGTGCCTGCCCCGGACAGGCGGGCTATGGCTACACCTTC. The encoded protein is CACPGQAGYGYTF.

This clone turned up a few times. The rearrangement uses TRBV6-1 and TRBJ2-7, with D possibly TRBD2 on 6 matching bases. The length of the CDR3 is 12 residues. V lost 1 base and J lost 8, with 9 bases in between. The germline V gene encodes CDR1 MNHNS and CDR2 SASEGT. CDR3 bases: TGTGCCAGCAGTGAAGGGAGGGGACAGCAGTACGTC. This gives the protein CASSEGRGQQYV.

The chain has TRBV6-5 and TRBJ2-3; no definite D call. V was shortened by 6 bases and J by 1 base, with 11 bases between the two germline ends. The length of the CDR3 is 14 residues. Germline-derived CDR1 and CDR2 are MNHEY and SVGAGI. CDR3 DNA sequence: TGTGCCAGCAGCCACGACCGGGGCACAGATACGCAGTATTTT. Protein: CASSHDRGTDTQYF.

The chain has TRBV18 and TRBJ1-3, with D possibly TRBD1 on 5 matching bases. CDR1 and CDR2 from the germline V gene are KGHSH and LQKENI. CDR3 length: 15 residues. The V end was cut by 0 bases, the J end by 6 bases, with 12 bases between. In DNA, the CDR3 is TGTGCCAGCTCACCACCCCAGGGTGGGGTAAACACCATATATTTT. As protein: CASSPPQGGVNTIYF.

V gene TRBV6-1 combines with J gene TRBJ2-7, with D possibly being TRBD2 (5 bases). CDR1 is MNHNS and CDR2 is SASEGT in the germline V gene. This CDR3 spans 13 amino acids. The V end lost 5 bases, the J end lost 0 bases, and 8 bases lay between the germline ends. In DNA form, the CDR3 reads TGTGCCAGCAGTTTCGGGGACTCCTACGAGCAGTACGTC. Residues: CASSFGDSYEQYV.

This chain connects TRBV11-2 to TRBJ1-6; maybe TRBD1 (5 bases). Trimming cost V 0 bases and J 9 bases, with 15 bases left between them. Germline assignment: CDR1 SGHAT and CDR2 FQNNGV. The CDR3 contains 16 residues. In DNA form, the CDR3 reads TGTGCCAGCAGCTTAGATCTAGGGACGGCTCCTTCACCCCTCCACTTT. This sequence encodes CASSLDLGTAPSPLHF.

This clone was observed a few times. The chain recombines TRBV18 with TRBJ1-2; 9 bases align to TRBD1. J gave up 3 bases and V 2 bases, and 7 bases lay outside the gene matches. Germline V lookup: CDR1 KGHSH, CDR2 LQKENI. This CDR3 spans 16 amino acids. The DNA of the CDR3 is TGTGCCAGCTCACCATTGAGGACAGGGGCCGACTATGGCTACACCTTC. This codes for CASSPLRTGADYGYTF.

The V gene is TRBV5-1, the J gene TRBJ1-1; tentative D call: TRBD1 (5 bases). The V gene lost 2 bases and the J gene lost 3 bases, with 14 bases spanning the gap. This CDR3 has 15 amino acids. Germline-derived CDR1 and CDR2 are SGHRS and YFSETQ. CDR3 bases: TGCGCCAGCAGCTTCCAGGGCATCGTGGACACTGAAGCTTTCTTT. This sequence encodes CASSFQGIVDTEAFF.

CDR3 nucleotide sequence: TGTGCCAGAAGCTTACCCAGCCAGAGCAATCAGCCCCAGCATTTT. Protein product: CARSLPSQSNQPQHF. J is TRBJ1-5 and V is TRBV7-5. TRBV7-5 is given as a pseudogene. The CDR3 runs 15 residues.

The chain combines TRBV11-2 with TRBJ1-4; D is perhaps TRBD1 (5 bases). The CDR3 length is 16 residues. Germline CDR1 SGHAT, CDR2 FQNNGV. V lost 0 bases and J lost 3, with 11 bases in between. The CDR3 reads CASSLEVPGANEKLFF. The CDR3 nucleotides are TGTGCCAGCAGCTTAGAAGTACCGGGGGCTAATGAAAAACTGTTTTTT. Variable domain in full (rest from reference TRBV11-2 and TRBJ1-4): EAGVAQSPRYKIIEKRQSVAFWCNPISGHATLYWYQQILGQGPKLLIQFQNNGVVDDSQLPKDRFSAERLKGVDSTLKIQPAKLEDSAVYLCASSLEVPGANEKLFFGSGTQLSVL.

In its sample, this clone was seen once. CDR3 bases: TGTGCCAGCAGCCTCCGGGACAGGGGGCTATACGAGCAGTACTTC. Its protein is CASSLRDRGLYEQYF. The chain employs TRBV13 and TRBJ2-7, with TRBD1 identical over 12 bases. Germline CDR1 and CDR2: PRHDT and FYEKMQ (reference sequence). CDR3 length: 15 amino acids. With V trimmed by 5 bases and J by 4 bases, 6 bases remained unmatched.

Written as DNA, the CDR3 is TGTGCCAGCAGCCAAGTTCAGGCATCGAACACCGGGGAGCTGTTTTTT. It translates to CASSQVQASNTGELFF. V usage is TRBV4-2 and J usage is TRBJ2-2; D unclear. Germline CDR1 LGHNA, CDR2 YNFKEQ. The CDR3 length is 16 residues. Deletions cut 1 base from V and 0 bases from J, with 9 bases between.

The V call is TRBV28, the J call TRBJ2-2; the match to TRBD2 covers 11 bases. Germline V gene data show CDR1 as MDHEN and CDR2 as SYDVKM. The CDR3 has 18 residues. V lost 5 bases and J lost 8; bases outside the gene matches: 16. CDR3 protein: CASSHPFGLAGGRGELFF. The CDR3 region has the DNA TGTGCCAGCAGTCACCCCTTCGGGCTAGCGGGGGGTCGGGGGGAGCTGTTTTTT. Drawing the rest from reference TRBV28 and TRBJ2-2, the complete variable domain is DVKVTQSSRYLVKRTGEKVFLECVQDMDHENMFWYRQDPGLGLRLIYFSYDVKMKEKGDIPEGYSVSREKKERFSLILESASTNQTSMYLCASSHPFGLAGGRGELFFGEGSRLTVL.

This sequence joins TRBV18 and TRBJ1-1; D gene unclear. Trimming took off 3 bases at V and 0 bases at J, with 11 bases between the two ends. Germline V CDR1 and CDR2: KGHSH, LQKENI. The CDR3 is made up of 15 amino acids. DNA of the CDR3: TGTGCCAGCTCACCCCGGGGTGGGATGAACACTGAAGCTTTCTTT. This encodes CASSPRGGMNTEAFF.

The chain is built from TRBV5-1 and TRBJ1-6, with 9 bases aligning to TRBD1. The CDR3 totals 16 residues. V lost 4 bases, J lost 7 bases, and 9 bases stayed unmatched. Germline lookup yields CDR1 SGHRS and CDR2 YFSETQ. For the CDR3, the DNA is TGCGCCAGCAGCGGCGTAACAGGGGGCAGCAATTCACCCCTCCACTTT. Amino acid sequence: CASSGVTGGSNSPLHF.

This clone showed up just once. V gene TRBV5-1 combines with J gene TRBJ2-5; D not certain. This CDR3 spans 14 amino acids. The V end lost 0 bases, the J end lost 3 bases, and 9 bases lay between the germline ends. Germline CDR1 reads SGHRS; CDR2 reads YFSETQ. The CDR3 DNA reads as TGCGCCAGCAGCTTGGTCCCGGAAAAAGAGACCCAGTACTTC. It yields the protein CASSLVPEKETQYF.